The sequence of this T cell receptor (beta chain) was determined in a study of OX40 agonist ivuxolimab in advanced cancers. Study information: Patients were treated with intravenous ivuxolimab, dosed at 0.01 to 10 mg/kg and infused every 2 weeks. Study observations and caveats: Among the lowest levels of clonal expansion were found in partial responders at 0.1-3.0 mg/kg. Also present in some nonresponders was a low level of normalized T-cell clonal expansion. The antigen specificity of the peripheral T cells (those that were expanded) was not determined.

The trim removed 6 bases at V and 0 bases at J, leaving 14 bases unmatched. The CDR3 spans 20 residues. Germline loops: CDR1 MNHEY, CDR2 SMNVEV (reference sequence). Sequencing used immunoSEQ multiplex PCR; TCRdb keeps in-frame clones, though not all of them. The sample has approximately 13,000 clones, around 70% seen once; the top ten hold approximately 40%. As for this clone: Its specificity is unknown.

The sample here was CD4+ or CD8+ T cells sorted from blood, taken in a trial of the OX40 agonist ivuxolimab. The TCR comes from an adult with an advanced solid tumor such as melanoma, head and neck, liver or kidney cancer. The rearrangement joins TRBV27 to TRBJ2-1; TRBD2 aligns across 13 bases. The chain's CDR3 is CASSLVAGLAGVGSYNEQFF. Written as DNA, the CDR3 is TGTGCCAGCAGCCTTGTGGCCGGACTAGCGGGAGTTGGCTCCTACAATGAGCAGTTCTTC.